This TCR beta chain was found in a study of shared clonotypes between healthy human individuals. Study results and limitations: Naive CD4 clonotypes overlapped across a few donors at around 4.7%.

The sample holds a few counts of this clone. The target antigen is unknown. V lost 0 bases and J lost 4, with 16 bases in between. Looked up from germline, CDR1 is SGDLS and CDR2 is YYNGEE. The CDR3 is made up of 16 amino acids. Some clones are missing from TCRdb's copy, which holds only in-frame ones; the method was immunoSEQ multiplex PCR. Of about 1 million clones listed, about 76% were seen once; the top ten hold less than 1.5%. This receptor was obtained from a man aged 18 to 35 in good health. V is TRBV9 and J is TRBJ2-5; TRBD1 might be the D (5 bases). Sequenced sample: memory CD4+ T cells sorted from blood. The sample's subset: CD45RA-negative fraction. CDR3: CASSVDSGKGRETQYF. The CDR3, as DNA: TGTGCCAGCAGCGTAGATTCAGGGAAGGGGCGAGAGACCCAGTACTTC.